Following are 32 T cell receptor beta chains from one sample sequenced in a study of human T cells and chemical hapten exposure. Documented time point: pre-sensitization, week 0. Noted treatment: therapeutic diphenylcyclopropenone sensitization with weekly scalp DPC. TCRdb redid the calling of the RACE reads with MiXCR, one entry per CDR3 protein. The data show approximately 320,000 distinct CDR3 sequences, 4.5% to 7% seen once. The material was whole blood, obtained in connection with sensitization to the hapten diphenylcyclopropenone (DPC). The receptors were sampled from a woman between 18 and 29 years old with alopecia areata. Some clones in this sample may be carry-over from other donors' samples.

This clonotype showed up just a few times. The chain has TRBV6-6 and TRBJ2-5; perhaps TRBD2 as D (7 bases). The germline CDR1 and CDR2 sequences are MNHNY and SVGAGI (reference sequence). The germline V and J ends were trimmed by 5 bases and 3 bases, with 16 bases remaining between them. The CDR3 extends over 15 amino acids. In DNA, the CDR3 is TGTGCCAGCAGTAGGGGGGACTACCCGGAAGAGACCCAGTACTTC. Translated: CASSRGDYPEETQYF.

In this sample, this clonotype turned up a few times. V and J are TRBV7-9 and TRBJ1-5; D gene uncertain. This CDR3 contains 14 residues. Looked up from germline, CDR1 is SEHNR and CDR2 is FQNEAQ (reference sequence). V dropped 0 bases and J dropped 5 bases, with 8 bases sitting between them. The CDR3 spells CASSLARRDQPQHF. As DNA, the CDR3 is TGTGCCAGCAGCTTAGCGCGGCGGGATCAGCCCCAGCATTTT.

This chain joins TRBV15 and TRBJ1-5; tentatively, D is TRBD1 (5 bases). Trimming stripped 6 bases from V and 2 bases from J, with 14 bases between. Germline loops: CDR1 LNHNV, CDR2 YYDKDF (reference sequence). This CDR3 region has 15 residues. The CDR3 protein is CATSQRGSGNQPQHF. The CDR3 DNA reads as TGTGCCACCAGTCAGAGGGGATCGGGCAATCAGCCCCAGCATTTT.

This clonotype was detected only a few times. The V and J genes are TRBV6-2 or TRBV6-3 and TRBJ2-5; TRBD1 might be the D (6 bases). Germline V CDR1 and CDR2: MNHEY, SVGEGT. The length of the CDR3 is 15 residues. With 4 bases removed from V and 4 bases from J, the gap between germline ends came to 16 bases. CDR3 bases: TGTGCCAGCAGTTCTCGGGACATCGCCGCAGAGACCCAGTACTTC. Encoded protein: CASSSRDIAAETQYF.

As for this clonotype: Since a much larger clone is just one base distant, this may be a read error. This CDR3 is CASSTGTTEAFF. CDR3 nucleotides: TGTGCCAGCAGTACAGGGACCACTGAAGCTTTCTTT. The chain couples TRBV28 to TRBJ1-1, with a possible D match to TRBD1 (6 bases). This CDR3 is 12 amino acids long. Germline V lookup: CDR1 MDHEN, CDR2 SYDVKM. V was cut by 5 bases and J by 4 bases, with 8 bases left in between.

This clonotype was seen many times. The CDR3 loop reads CASSQDRLISGNTIYF. Written as DNA, the CDR3 is TGCGCCAGCAGCCAAGATAGATTAATCTCTGGAAACACCATATATTTT. V usage is TRBV4-1 and J usage is TRBJ1-3; D is undetermined. Germline lookup yields CDR1 MGHRA and CDR2 YSYEKL. V was clipped by 0 bases and J by 0 bases, with 9 bases between them. The CDR3 spans 16 residues.

Only a few counts were recorded for this clonotype. This sequence joins TRBV5-1 and TRBJ1-2; 7 nucleotides agree with TRBD1. Trimming cost V 2 bases and J 4 bases; bases outside gene matches: 5. The CDR3 consists of 14 residues. Germline lookup yields CDR1 SGHRS and CDR2 YFSETQ. This CDR3 is CASSFSGTAYGYTF. DNA of the CDR3: TGCGCCAGCAGCTTCTCCGGGACAGCCTATGGCTACACCTTC.

This chain uses TRBV18 with TRBJ1-1; D unclear. Germline values: CDR1 KGHSH, CDR2 LQKENI. The CDR3 has 14 amino acids. Trimming pared 3 bases from V and 7 bases from J, leaving 15 bases between. CDR3 region: CASSPQTSAVEAFF. The CDR3 region has the DNA TGTGCCAGCTCACCTCAGACATCAGCAGTTGAAGCTTTCTTT.

This clonotype was detected many times. The chain recombines TRBV6-2 or TRBV6-3 with TRBJ2-7; D is perhaps TRBD1 (6 bases). This CDR3 contains 17 residues. Per the germline V gene, CDR1 is MNHEY and CDR2 is SVGEGT. With 5 bases removed from V and 7 bases from J, the gap between germline ends came to 27 bases. The CDR3 loop is CASSEPRTSRGSEEQYF. CDR3 nucleotide sequence: TGTGCCAGCAGTGAGCCGCGGACCAGTAGGGGGTCGGAGGAGCAGTACTTC.

This clonotype was detected ten times or more. V gene TRBV15 combines with J gene TRBJ1-2; 8 nucleotides line up with TRBD1. The germline V gene encodes CDR1 LNHNV and CDR2 YYDKDF (reference sequence). The CDR3 runs 14 residues. V gave up 1 base and J gave up 4 bases; unmatched junction bases: 2. CDR3 nucleotide sequence: TGTGCCACCAGCAGAGGGACAGGGCCCTATGGCTACACCTTC. Amino acid sequence: CATSRGTGPYGYTF.

Remarks on this clonotype: This may arise from a read error, as a much more abundant clone is one base away. This chain joins TRBV6-1 and TRBJ1-4, with D possibly being TRBD1 (5 bases). The V and J ends lost 4 bases and 8 bases respectively, with 17 bases between them. Germline V gene lookup returns CDR1 MNHNS and CDR2 SASEGT. This CDR3 comprises 15 residues. CDR3 in amino acids: CASSASGGPGEKLFF. Here the CDR3 DNA reads TGTGCCAGCAGTGCCTCCGGGGGTCCGGGAGAAAAACTGTTTTTT.

The chain joins TRBV27 to TRBJ1-4; D ambiguous. Germline V gene sequence: CDR1 MNHEY, CDR2 SMNVEV (reference sequence). V was cut by 6 bases and J by 5 bases, with 19 bases left in between. The CDR3 runs to 16 residues. CDR3 amino acids: CASRLRASGRNEKLFF. CDR3 nucleotide sequence: TGTGCCAGCAGGTTAAGGGCTTCAGGTAGAAATGAAAAACTGTTTTTT.

This chain uses TRBV13 with TRBJ2-1; TRBD2 might be the D (7 bases). V lost 1 base and J 6 bases, leaving 16 bases between the germline ends. The CDR3 has 16 residues. From germline, CDR1 is PRHDT and CDR2 FYEKMQ (reference sequence). CDR3 DNA: TGTGCCAGCAGCTTAGTGGTCGGTAGGGGGGGCAATGAGCAGTTCTTC. Residues: CASSLVVGRGGNEQFF.

The rearrangement links TRBV18 to TRBJ1-6, with 9 bases lining up with TRBD1. J was trimmed by 7 bases and V by 3 bases; bases with no gene match: 4. Per the germline V gene, CDR1 is KGHSH and CDR2 is LQKENI. The CDR3 extends over 15 amino acids. The CDR3 bases are TGTGCCAGCTCACCCAGGACAGGGGAAAATTCACCCCTCCACTTT. Translating it yields CASSPRTGENSPLHF.

Only a few counts were recorded for this clonotype. The rearrangement links TRBV5-1 to TRBJ2-3; the D is unclear. Germline loops: CDR1 SGHRS, CDR2 YFSETQ. CDR3 length: 15 residues. The germline V and J ends were trimmed by 4 bases and 4 bases, with 16 bases remaining between them. CDR3: CASSPAGPNADTQYF. The CDR3 DNA is TGCGCCAGCAGCCCAGCCGGGCCTAACGCAGATACGCAGTATTTT.

This clonotype was observed at least ten times. The chain employs TRBV6-5 and TRBJ1-1; TRBD1 matches 9 bases. Germline V gene lookup returns CDR1 MNHEY and CDR2 SVGAGI. The CDR3 covers 14 residues. After removal of 7 bases from V and 1 base from J, the junction contained 4 bases not matched to a gene. For the CDR3, the DNA is TGTGCCAGCACATCACAGGGGGCGAACACTGAAGCTTTCTTT. Translating gives CASTSQGANTEAFF.

This clonotype was found many times. The chain links TRBV25-1 to TRBJ1-1; D is possibly TRBD1 (5 bases). The CDR3 runs 16 residues. V was clipped by 5 bases and J by 6 bases, with 22 bases between them. From germline, CDR1 is MGHDK and CDR2 SYGVNS. The CDR3 protein is CASSITTDGGGAEAFF. CDR3 nucleotide sequence: TGTGCCAGCAGTATAACTACCGATGGGGGGGGAGCTGAAGCTTTCTTT.

This clonotype was detected many times. The rearrangement joins TRBV7-2 to TRBJ1-2; TRBD1 matches 8 bases. The CDR3 extends over 15 amino acids. Germline V gene lookup returns CDR1 SGHTA and CDR2 FQGNSA. Trimming removed 2 bases from V and 8 bases from J; junction bases left unmatched: 10. CDR3 DNA sequence: TGTGCCAGCAGCTTATCTTCCCAGGGGGCCCTGGGCTACACCTTC. It specifies CASSLSSQGALGYTF.

The chain uses TRBV7-2 and TRBJ2-5; unclear D gene. V shed 0 bases and J shed 1 base, with 12 bases lying between them. Germline V gene lookup returns CDR1 SGHTA and CDR2 FQGNSA. This CDR3 is built from 16 residues. The CDR3, as DNA: TGTGCCAGCAGCTTAGCGATTTTGGCTATCCAAGAGACCCAGTACTTC. Its protein is CASSLAILAIQETQYF.

This clonotype showed up many times. The rearrangement joins TRBV4-2 to TRBJ1-1; TRBD1 agrees at 8 bases. The CDR3 extends over 16 amino acids. V lost 3 bases, J lost 5 bases, and 11 bases stayed unmatched. CDR1 and CDR2 from the germline V gene are LGHNA and YNFKEQ. CDR3 amino acids: CASSQDRAGGGTEAFF. The CDR3 coding sequence is TGTGCCAGCAGCCAGGACAGGGCAGGGGGAGGAACTGAAGCTTTCTTT.

This clonotype was recorded at least ten times. The chain joins TRBV20-1 to TRBJ2-3; weak D call: TRBD1 (6 bases). Trimming pared 5 bases from V and 0 bases from J, leaving 12 bases between. Per germline, CDR1 DFQATT and CDR2 SNEGSKA (reference sequence). CDR3 length: 14 amino acids. The CDR3: CSAVKGESTDTQYF. The CDR3 nucleotides are TGCAGTGCTGTAAAGGGGGAGAGCACAGATACGCAGTATTTT.

This clonotype was seen only a few times. J is TRBJ2-2 and V is TRBV9; D is uncertain. CDR1 and CDR2 from the germline V gene are SGDLS and YYNGEE. V was shortened by 3 bases and J by 1 base, with 4 bases between the two germline ends. The CDR3 totals 13 residues. CDR3 in amino acids: CASSGKNTGELFF. The CDR3 DNA reads TGTGCCAGCAGCGGGAAGAACACCGGGGAGCTGTTTTTT.

In this sample, this clonotype turned up many times. The chain carries TRBV20-1 and TRBJ1-5, with D uncertain. This CDR3 spans 13 amino acids. Trimming removed 3 bases from V and 11 bases from J, with 17 bases in between. Germline V lookup: CDR1 DFQATT, CDR2 SNEGSKA (reference sequence). The CDR3 is CSARAYGVRTQHF. For the CDR3, the DNA is TGCAGTGCTAGGGCTTATGGTGTCAGGACCCAGCATTTT.

CDR3 DNA sequence: TGTGCCAGCAGCCAGACAGGTGGGGGTTTCTTT. Translating gives CASSQTGGGFF. The chain couples TRBV28 to TRBJ1-1; TRBD1 is a possible D gene (6 bases). V lost 6 bases to trimming and J lost 13 bases, with 15 bases between them. The CDR3 extends over 11 amino acids. Germline V gives CDR1 MDHEN, CDR2 SYDVKM.

V gene TRBV9 combines with J gene TRBJ2-3, with TRBD1 matching 7 bases. V lost 3 bases and J lost 5; bases outside the gene matches: 9. The CDR3 is 15 amino acids. Per the germline V gene, CDR1 is SGDLS and CDR2 is YYNGEE. CDR3 sequence (DNA): TGTGCCAGCAGCGCACGAACAGGGGCTAGAGATACGCAGTATTTT. This gives the protein CASSARTGARDTQYF.

This chain links TRBV12-3 or TRBV12-4 with TRBJ2-3, with D possibly matching TRBD2 (6 bases). There are 14 residues in the CDR3. V was cut by 6 bases and J by 0 bases, with 10 bases left in between. CDR3 loop: CASSGGYSTDTQYF. CDR3 in DNA: TGTGCCAGCAGCGGGGGATACAGCACAGATACGCAGTATTTT.

In the case of this clonotype: One junction end does not reproduce the germline sequence, and a read error may be involved. J is TRBJ1-4 and V is TRBV6-6; D gene ambiguous. Germline V gives CDR1 MNHNY, CDR2 SVGAGI (reference sequence). The CDR3 is made up of 15 amino acids. The CDR3 protein is CVSSPARTTNEKLFF. In DNA form, the CDR3 reads TGTGTCAGCAGTCCCGCCCGAACGACTAATGAAAAACTGTTTTTT.

This clonotype showed up many times. The V gene is TRBV5-1, the J gene TRBJ1-1; D remains unclear. Germline V lookup: CDR1 SGHRS, CDR2 YFSETQ. The CDR3 length is 14 residues. Between the trimmed V and J ends, which lost 3 bases and 5 bases, there was a span of 14 bases. Written as DNA, the CDR3 is TGCGCCAGCAGCTCCCTAGAAGGGAAAACTGAAGCTTTCTTT. This sequence encodes CASSSLEGKTEAFF.

This clonotype was observed many times. The chain uses TRBV19 and TRBJ1-5; a weak D match, TRBD1 (5 bases). V was cut by 3 bases and J by 1 base, with 10 bases left in between. The CDR3 loop spans 15 amino acids. Germline V lookup: CDR1 LNHDA, CDR2 SQIVND (reference sequence). CDR3 nucleotides: TGTGCCAGTAGTATTTTTGGGGACAGCAATCAGCCCCAGCATTTT. Encoded protein: CASSIFGDSNQPQHF.

This clonotype has a handful of counts. The V gene is TRBV28, the J gene TRBJ1-6; the match to TRBD1 covers 8 bases. CDR3 length equals 14 residues. V gave up 9 bases and J gave up 3 bases; unmatched junction bases: 4. The germline CDR1 and CDR2 sequences are MDHEN and SYDVKM. DNA of the CDR3: TGTGCCAGTAAGACAGGGGACTATAATTCACCCCTCCACTTT. It codes for CASKTGDYNSPLHF.

There are many counts of this clonotype. The chain has TRBV28 and TRBJ1-1; perhaps TRBD1 as D (6 bases). Trimming removed 4 bases at V and 5 bases at J, with 11 bases between. Germline V gene data show CDR1 as MDHEN and CDR2 as SYDVKM. The CDR3 contains 13 residues. The CDR3 protein is CASSSTGWTEAFF. Written as DNA, the CDR3 is TGTGCCAGCAGTTCAACAGGGTGGACTGAAGCTTTCTTT.

This clonotype was seen more than once but under ten times. The chain has TRBV7-2 and TRBJ2-3; 12 bases agree with TRBD2. The junction had 3 bases not matched to a gene; V was cut back by 5 bases and J by 0 bases. Germline V gives CDR1 SGHTA, CDR2 FQGNSA. This CDR3 region has 16 residues. This chain's CDR3 is CASSGGLAGSTDTQYF. CDR3 coding DNA: TGTGCCAGCAGCGGGGGACTAGCGGGCAGCACAGATACGCAGTATTTT.